This TCR beta chain was identified in a study of blood T cell repertoires in COVID-19. Overall study: Samples of COVID-19 (acute and convalescent) were obtained from the United States, Italy and Spain. Sample material is recorded as cDNA or gDNA derived from T cells, B-cell-depleted T cells, or PBMCs.

The J segment lost 4 bases and the V segment lost 3 bases, leaving 2 bases of the junction unmatched. The CDR3 has 13 amino acids. Germline CDR1 reads SGDLS; CDR2 reads YYNGEE. In the original processing: The assay estimated nucleated cells by amplifying reference gene primers. The data were produced by immunoSEQ multiplex PCR, yet TCRdb's version contains in-frame clones alone and is incomplete. V and J calls and clone size come straight from that table; D and trimming were deduced from the DNA. This sample carries 95,000 to 150,000 clones, about three quarters of them seen once, and the ten largest clones take roughly 0.86%.

Sequences were obtained from peripheral blood. This sequence joins TRBV9 and TRBJ1-2, with TRBD1 identical over 8 bases. This TCR was sampled from a human donor with acute or convalescent COVID-19. The donor label of this sample is uncertain. CDR3 nucleotide sequence: TGTGCCAGCAGCGAAACAGGGGGCTATGGCTACACCTTC. Protein sequence: CASSETGGYGYTF.